The next 22 T cell receptor beta chains were all read from a single sample in a study of vaccination and CD4 T cells after COVID-19. As to treatment: roughly ten-day PBMC culture with coronavirus spike peptide pools or control peptides (ViraFEST assay). These receptors' targets are unknown. Oncomine TCR Beta short-read sequencing was applied to DNA from cultured CD4+ T cells. TCRdb passed the PCR reads through MiXCR, listing each CDR3 protein once. The sample carries roughly 13,000 distinct CDR3 sequences, 50% recorded once. Sequenced material: CD4+ T cells from blood, cultured in vitro. The receptors stem from a human donor who had recovered from COVID-19.

The rearrangement joins TRBV29-1 to TRBJ2-3, with TRBD1 matching over 9 bases. The CDR3 is made up of 14 amino acids. Unmatched junction bases numbered 4, after V lost 5 bases and J lost 1 base. CDR1 SQVTM and CDR2 ANQGSEA come from the germline V gene. The CDR3 loop reads CSVSGTGRTDTQYF. DNA of the CDR3: TGCAGCGTTTCCGGGACAGGGCGCACAGATACGCAGTATTTT.

The table lists this clonotype with a few counts. The chain recombines TRBV11-3 with TRBJ2-6; the D gene is possibly TRBD1 (6 bases). Between the trimmed V and J ends, which lost 4 bases and 0 bases, there was a span of 10 bases. The CDR3 consists of 16 residues. The germline gives CDR1 SGHNT, CDR2 YENEEA. CDR3 sequence reads: CASSYGQSSGANVLTF. CDR3 bases: TGTGCCAGCAGCTACGGACAGAGCTCTGGGGCCAACGTCCTGACTTTC.

V usage is TRBV11-3 and J usage is TRBJ2-5; D remains ambiguous. Trimming left V 5 bases short and J 2 bases short, with 18 bases between. Germline V gene data show CDR1 as SGHNT and CDR2 as YENEEA. The CDR3 has 16 residues. The CDR3 nucleotides read TGTGCCAGCAGCCGCGAGGCCGCAGTCTCACAAGAGACCCAGTACTTC. It translates to CASSREAAVSQETQYF.

V gene TRBV10-3 combines with J gene TRBJ1-1, with D possibly matching TRBD1 (5 bases). The CDR3 contains 12 residues. Germline assignment: CDR1 ENHRY and CDR2 SYGVKD. Trimming stripped 4 bases from V and 13 bases from J, with 16 bases between. As DNA, the CDR3 is TGTGCCATCAGTGCGGGTGGACTGGGGGTTTTCTTT. This sequence encodes CAISAGGLGVFF.

On this clonotype itself: At one end, the junction sequence differs from germline, possibly due to a read error. This sequence joins TRBV10-3 and TRBJ1-1, with D tentatively TRBD1 (6 bases). Germline loops: CDR1 ENHRY, CDR2 SYGVKD. The CDR3 sequence is 14 residues long. CDR3 loop: CASSFGQLNTEAFF. CDR3 bases: TGTGCCAGCAGTTTTGGACAGCTAAACACTGAAGCTTTCTTT.

This clonotype has a single count. The chain is built from TRBV19 and TRBJ2-1; D may be TRBD1 or TRBD2 (6 bases each). Trimming took 5 bases from V and 3 from J, leaving 23 bases between them. This CDR3 has 18 amino acids. Germline V CDR1 and CDR2: LNHDA, SQIVND (reference sequence). The CDR3 is CASSRRPGGTQDYNEQFF. The CDR3 coding sequence is TGTGCCAGTAGTCGAAGGCCGGGCGGGACACAAGACTACAATGAGCAGTTCTTC.

J is TRBJ2-3 and V is TRBV20-1; 12 positions agree with TRBD2. The germline V gene has CDR1 DFQATT and CDR2 SNEGSKA (reference sequence). Unmatched junction bases numbered 10, after V lost 0 bases and J lost 0 bases. The CDR3 contains 19 residues. CDR3 sequence: CSARDALAGGVSSTDTQYF. DNA for the CDR3: TGCAGTGCTAGAGATGCCCTAGCGGGGGGGGTTTCTAGCACAGATACGCAGTATTTT.

This clonotype showed up just a few times. V is TRBV25-1 and J is TRBJ1-1; tentatively, D is TRBD1 (6 bases). The length of the CDR3 is 18 residues. Trimming shortened V by 1 base and J by 3 bases, and 21 bases separated the two germline ends. From germline, CDR1 is MGHDK and CDR2 SYGVNS. DNA for the CDR3: TGTGCCAGCAGTGAATTCGAGGGAGTAGGGGGATGGTACACTGAAGCTTTCTTT. This gives the protein CASSEFEGVGGWYTEAFF.

The chain uses TRBV24-1 and TRBJ2-7; TRBD1 matches at 10 bases. After removal of 9 bases from V and 3 bases from J, the junction contained 4 bases not matched to a gene. The CDR3 is 13 amino acids. Germline lookup yields CDR1 KGHDR and CDR2 SFDVKD. DNA of the CDR3: TGTGCCACCTCCGGGACAGGGGACTACGAGCAGTACTTC. Encoded protein: CATSGTGDYEQYF.

The V and J genes are TRBV27 and TRBJ1-5, with a weak D call TRBD1 (6 bases). Germline CDR1 MNHEY, CDR2 SMNVEV (reference sequence). The CDR3 has 14 residues. Trimming shortened V by 0 bases and J by 8 bases, and 11 bases separated the two germline ends. This CDR3 reads CASSLSGAWEPQHF. Here the CDR3 DNA reads TGTGCCAGCAGTTTATCGGGGGCTTGGGAGCCCCAGCATTTT.

The V and J genes are TRBV10-3 and TRBJ2-7, with D possibly matching TRBD1 (6 bases). The V gene's germline CDR1 is ENHRY and CDR2 SYGVKD. The CDR3 is 11 residues long. V lost 11 bases to trimming and J lost 2 bases, with 10 bases between them. The CDR3 DNA is TGTGCCGTCTCAGGGGCCTACGAGCAGTACTTC. Translating gives CAVSGAYEQYF.

The chain recombines TRBV12-3 or TRBV12-4 with TRBJ2-7; TRBD2 agrees at 9 bases. The junction had 9 bases not matched to a gene; V was cut back by 6 bases and J by 3 bases. This CDR3 comprises 15 residues. In DNA, the CDR3 is TGTGCCAGCAGCCTTAGCGGGGGCCCGAACTACGAGCAGTACTTC. It codes for CASSLSGGPNYEQYF.

V and J are TRBV5-1 and TRBJ1-1; 7 nucleotides agree with TRBD1. The ends lost 2 bases at V and 4 bases at J; junction bases unmatched: 5. The CDR3 is 14 residues long. Germline lookup yields CDR1 SGHRS and CDR2 YFSETQ. In DNA, the CDR3 is TGCGCCAGCAGCTTAAGACAGGGATCCACTGAAGCTTTCTTT. Translating it yields CASSLRQGSTEAFF.

The chain employs TRBV21-1 and TRBJ1-1. TRBV21-1 is a documented pseudogene. CDR3 length: 11 residues. This CDR3 is CASSKYTEAFF. The CDR3 coding sequence is TGTGCCAGCAGCAAATACACTGAAGCTTTCTTT.

The chain links TRBV7-8 to TRBJ1-5, with D hard to call. Germline loops: CDR1 SGHVS, CDR2 FQNEAQ. The CDR3 has 13 amino acids. V lost 1 base, J lost 5 bases, and 6 bases lay in between. The CDR3 reads CASSLGSDQPQHF. The CDR3 DNA reads TGTGCCAGCAGCTTAGGATCAGATCAGCCCCAGCATTTT.

This clonotype was counted a few times. CDR3 loop: CASSLIQGLSYEQYF. CDR3 coding DNA: TGTGCCAGCAGTTTAATTCAGGGTCTCTCCTACGAGCAGTACTTC. The gene calls are TRBV12-3 or TRBV12-4 and TRBJ2-7; TRBD1 might be the D (5 bases). The V gene lost 2 bases and the J gene lost 0 bases, with 11 bases spanning the gap. This CDR3 has 15 residues.

This sequence joins TRBV6-1 and TRBJ1-1, with 8 positions matching TRBD1. The CDR3 totals 14 residues. CDR1 is MNHNS, CDR2 SASEGT, per germline. The V gene end was trimmed by 6 bases and the J gene end by 7 bases; junction bases not matched to a gene: 10. Written as DNA, the CDR3 is TGTGCCAGCAGAGCGCAGGGGGCATTAGATGAAGCTTTCTTT. Amino acid sequence: CASRAQGALDEAFF.

The chain has TRBV30 and TRBJ2-3, with D possibly TRBD2 on 5 matching bases. Germline V lookup: CDR1 GTSNPN, CDR2 SVGIG (reference sequence). Trimming removed 0 bases at V and 4 bases at J, with 5 bases between. The CDR3 contains 12 residues. CDR3 region: CAWSVLADTQYF. CDR3 bases: TGTGCCTGGAGTGTACTAGCAGATACGCAGTATTTT.

The sample holds a few counts of this clonotype. The chain is built from TRBV19 and TRBJ2-1, with D maybe TRBD1 (5 bases). Trimming removed 6 bases from V and 2 bases from J, with 11 bases in between. The germline V gene has CDR1 LNHDA and CDR2 SQIVND (reference sequence). The CDR3 has 14 amino acids. CDR3 bases: TGTGCCAGTAGGGGCAGGGCAACCTACAATGAGCAGTTCTTC. Translated: CASRGRATYNEQFF.

This chain links TRBV28 with TRBJ1-1; 12 nucleotides agree with TRBD1. This CDR3 region has 15 residues. J gave up 6 bases and V 5 bases, and 7 bases lay outside the gene matches. Germline values: CDR1 MDHEN, CDR2 SYDVKM. The CDR3 sequence is CASSLLRDRGPEAFF. DNA for the CDR3: TGTGCCAGCAGTCTCCTCCGGGACAGGGGGCCTGAAGCTTTCTTT.

This clonotype showed up just a few times. The CDR3 loop reads CASSLGGQGTDTQYF. The CDR3 DNA reads TGTGCCAGCAGCTTAGGGGGACAGGGGACAGATACGCAGTATTTT. The V call is TRBV7-9, the J call TRBJ2-3; TRBD1 agrees at 10 bases. The germline V gene has CDR1 SEHNR and CDR2 FQNEAQ (reference sequence). With V trimmed by 1 base and J by 3 bases, 1 base remained unmatched. The CDR3 contains 15 residues. Complete variable domain (other parts from reference TRBV7-9 and TRBJ2-3): DTGVSQNPRHKITKRGQNVTFRCDPISEHNRLYWYRQTLGQGPEFLTYFQNEAQLEKSRLLSDRFSAERPKGSFSTLEIQRTEQGDSAMYLCASSLGGQGTDTQYFGPGTRLTVL.

This sequence joins TRBV15 and TRBJ1-5; no clear D. V dropped 2 bases and J dropped 5 bases, with 25 bases sitting between them. The length of the CDR3 is 19 residues. Germline-derived CDR1 and CDR2 are LNHNV and YYDKDF (reference sequence). The CDR3 loop reads CATSRSPMAQPWRYQPQHF. As DNA, the CDR3 is TGTGCCACCAGCAGATCCCCCATGGCCCAACCTTGGCGATATCAGCCCCAGCATTTT.